These 4 T cell receptor beta chains were sequenced from one sample in a study of regulatory T cells in long-lasting Graves disease. Noted time point: newly diagnosed GD, antithyroid drugs for less than 3 months. The TCR library used RNA extracted from PBMCs. Construction of TCR beta libraries relied on iRepertoire HTBI primers and on Arm-PCR targeting CDR3 regions. Each CDR3 protein is one row after TCRdb ran MiXCR on the multiplex PCR reads. Altogether about 540,000 distinct CDR3 sequences are present, around an eighth being singletons, with the ten largest covering roughly 10%. The same sample was also used in a study of T cells in Graves' hyperthyroidism and ophthalmopathy.

The input for sequencing was peripheral blood mononuclear cells (PBMCs), taken at new diagnosis, from a patient treated with antithyroid drugs. The receptor set was obtained from a man aged 25 to 45 with Graves disease.

This clonotype was detected ten times or more. A read error may account for a junction end that differs from germline. This chain uses TRBV5-1 with TRBJ2-1, with 7 positions matching TRBD2. The CDR3 has 15 amino acids. Looked up from germline, CDR1 is SGHRS and CDR2 is YFSETQ. CDR3 protein: CASSLTGGSYNEQFF. In DNA form, the CDR3 reads TGTGCCAGCAGCTTAACGGGGGGCTCCTACAATGAGCAGTTCTTC.

This clonotype was detected a few times. The V and J genes are TRBV5-1 and TRBJ1-1; no firm D call. There are 13 residues in the CDR3. Trimming removed 5 bases from V and 4 bases from J, with 12 bases in between. CDR1 and CDR2 from the germline V gene are SGHRS and YFSETQ. The DNA of the CDR3 is TGCGCCAGCAGACCCGGGGAAGGCACTGAAGCTTTCTTT. Amino acid sequence: CASRPGEGTEAFF.

This clonotype occurred once. The V call is TRBV24-1, the J call TRBJ1-1; D call uncertain. V was pared by 6 bases and J by 0 bases, with 10 bases between. The CDR3 has 14 amino acids. The germline CDR1 and CDR2 sequences are KGHDR and SFDVKD. CDR3 DNA: TGTGCCACCAGTCCCCCCGTTGTGAACACTGAAGCTTTCTTT. It encodes CATSPPVVNTEAFF.

This clonotype has just a few counts. The chain links TRBV12-3 or TRBV12-4 to TRBJ1-4; perhaps TRBD1 as D (5 bases). CDR3 length equals 18 residues. Between the trimmed V and J ends, which lost 7 bases and 0 bases, there was a span of 21 bases. CDR3 nucleotides: TGTGCCAGCACCGTGGGGCAGCAAATATTTGCAACTAATGAAAAACTGTTTTTT. It encodes CASTVGQQIFATNEKLFF.